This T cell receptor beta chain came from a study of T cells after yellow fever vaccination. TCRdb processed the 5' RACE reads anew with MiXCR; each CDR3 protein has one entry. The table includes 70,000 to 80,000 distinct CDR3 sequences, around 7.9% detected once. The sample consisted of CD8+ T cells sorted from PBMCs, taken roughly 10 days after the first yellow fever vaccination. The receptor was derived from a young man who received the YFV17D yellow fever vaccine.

The CDR3 sequence: CASSPGTHRDEQYF. DNA of the CDR3: TGTGCCAGCAGCCCGGGGACCCACCGGGACGAGCAGTACTTC. The chain joins TRBV7-7 to TRBJ2-7; perhaps D is TRBD1 or TRBD2 (5 bases each). The CDR3 extends over 14 amino acids. Germline loops: CDR1 SSHAT, CDR2 FNYEAQ (reference sequence). Trimming shortened V by 5 bases and J by 5 bases, and 16 bases separated the two germline ends.